This TCR beta chain stems from a study of OX40 agonist ivuxolimab in advanced cancers. Whole-study context: Patients enrolled in dose escalation were diagnosed with hepatocellular carcinoma, melanoma, renal cell or head and neck cancer.

Using immunoSEQ multiplex PCR, the repertoire was profiled, and TCRdb retains in-frame clones only, with some absent. The table shows approximately 160,000 clones, with 94% occurring only once. Study-wide results and caveats: Several nonresponders also turned out to have low normalized T-cell clonal expansion.

In regard to this clone: Antigen specificity is unknown.

The CDR3 is 20 residues long. J lost 5 bases, V lost 4 bases, and 21 bases had no gene match. Germline values: CDR1 MNHEY, CDR2 SMNVEV (reference sequence). This rearrangement joins TRBV27 to TRBJ1-1, with 11 bases that match TRBD1. This TCR came from an adult with an advanced solid tumor such as melanoma, head and neck, liver or kidney cancer. Here the sequenced sample was CD4+ or CD8+ T cells sorted from blood, taken in a trial of the OX40 agonist ivuxolimab. The CDR3 reads CASSSGTGGYFSPPLTEAFF. CDR3 DNA sequence: TGTGCCAGCAGTTCGGGGACAGGGGGATATTTCTCCCCCCCCTTGACTGAAGCTTTCTTT.